Each of the 13 T cell receptor beta chains below was sequenced from the same sample in a study of cytotoxic CD8 clonotypes in ibrutinib-treated CLL (dated by TCRdb to the early 2020s). The time point label here, explained by the study, means: less than 30 months on ibrutinib. The method behind the library was the immunoSEQ multiplex PCR assay. The source is immuneACCESS, and TCRdb retained only in-frame sequences with V and J called. Part of the clones is not carried over; for the studies checked, unresolved V genes explain less than half of this, and the remainder is unexplained. The sample yields fewer than 200,000 clones; 70% to 85% were counted once. 3.5% to 5.5% of the sample belongs to the ten largest clones. The sample was PBMCs, taken after 24 months of ibrutinib treatment. The origin of the receptors is a human donor with chronic lymphocytic leukemia.

V is TRBV19 and J is TRBJ2-3; 7 bases map to TRBD2. Germline V gene data show CDR1 as LNHDA and CDR2 as SQIVND (reference sequence). V was pared by 10 bases and J by 0 bases, with 13 bases of the junction left unmatched. This CDR3 region has 16 residues. The CDR3 region has the DNA TGTGCCACTAAATATGTGGGTAGCGGGAGCACAGATACGCAGTATTTT. Its protein product is CATKYVGSGSTDTQYF.

The rearrangement uses TRBV5-6 and TRBJ1-3; 9 bases agree with TRBD1. This CDR3 is built from 15 residues. Germline lookup yields CDR1 SGHDT and CDR2 YYEEEE. J lost 2 bases, V lost 3 bases, and 3 bases had no gene match. The CDR3 here is CASSYWTGAGNTIYF. CDR3 nucleotide sequence: TGTGCCAGCAGCTATTGGACAGGGGCTGGAAACACCATATATTTT.

This chain links TRBV1 with TRBJ2-1; the table's TRBD2 call for D was not verified on the DNA. TRBV1 is a pseudogene segment. The CDR3 runs to 18 residues. The CDR3 loop is CTSSQSTPTSGGTNEQFF. The CDR3 region has the DNA TGCACCAGCAGCCAATCTACGCCGACTAGCGGGGGAACCAATGAGCAGTTCTTC.

This sequence joins TRBV19 and TRBJ1-3; D unclear. This CDR3 is 15 amino acids long. V shed 5 bases and J shed 0 bases, with 11 bases lying between them. Germline CDR1 is LNHDA and CDR2 is SQIVND (reference sequence). CDR3 sequence reads: CASSYGVGSGNTIYF. Written as DNA, the CDR3 is TGTGCCAGTAGTTATGGCGTTGGCTCTGGAAACACCATATATTTT.

The chain couples TRBV28 to TRBJ2-7; D is unresolved. The V end was cut by 2 bases, the J end by 0 bases, with 11 bases between. The CDR3 totals 15 residues. Germline-derived CDR1 and CDR2 are MDHEN and SYDVKM. CDR3 coding DNA: TGTGCCAGCAGTTTAGAAGACAACCTCTCCTACGAGCAGTACTTC. It yields the protein CASSLEDNLSYEQYF.

This sequence joins TRBV15 and TRBJ1-2; D ambiguous. Trimming cost V 0 bases and J 2 bases, with 13 bases left between them. This CDR3 contains 16 residues. The V gene's germline CDR1 is LNHNV and CDR2 YYDKDF (reference sequence). CDR3 in DNA: TGTGCCACCAGCAGAGATCGATTGCGGGCAAACTATGGCTACACCTTC. Its translation is CATSRDRLRANYGYTF.

The chain employs TRBV5-1 and TRBJ1-2, with 8 nucleotides matching TRBD1. The CDR3 is 13 residues long. The ends lost 4 bases at V and 2 bases at J; junction bases unmatched: 1. Germline V gene data show CDR1 as SGHRS and CDR2 as YFSETQ. This chain's CDR3 is CASSPGGNYGYTF. CDR3 bases: TGCGCCAGCAGCCCAGGGGGCAACTATGGCTACACCTTC.

V usage is TRBV7-8 and J usage is TRBJ2-7, with a tentative D call TRBD1 (6 bases). The V end lost 0 bases, the J end lost 1 base, and 10 bases lay between the germline ends. CDR3 size: 15 residues. Germline V lookup: CDR1 SGHVS, CDR2 FQNEAQ. The CDR3 DNA reads as TGTGCCAGCAGCTTAGCTACACAGGGATCCTACGAGCAGTACTTC. Its translation is CASSLATQGSYEQYF.

The gene calls are TRBV28 and TRBJ2-3; D is ambiguous. Germline V CDR1 and CDR2: MDHEN, SYDVKM. The CDR3 is 15 amino acids. V shed 2 bases and J shed 0 bases, with 9 bases lying between them. The CDR3 loop is CASSLDQRSTDTQYF. The CDR3 bases are TGTGCCAGCAGTTTAGACCAGCGCAGCACAGATACGCAGTATTTT.

The chain carries TRBV2 and TRBJ2-7, with D perhaps matching TRBD1 (6 bases). Trimming removed 2 bases from V and 3 bases from J, with 8 bases in between. This CDR3 has 13 amino acids. Per germline, CDR1 SNHLY and CDR2 FYNNEI. The CDR3 reads CASSELQGYEQYF. CDR3 nucleotides: TGTGCCAGCAGTGAACTACAGGGCTACGAGCAGTACTTC.

The rearrangement links TRBV7-9 to TRBJ2-1, with D possibly TRBD2 on 5 matching bases. The CDR3 has 16 residues. Trimming removed 1 base at V and 3 bases at J, with 13 bases between. Germline V gives CDR1 SEHNR, CDR2 FQNEAQ (reference sequence). CDR3 nucleotide sequence: TGTGCCAGCAGCTTAGGGGCCACCGGGATCTACAATGAGCAGTTCTTC. Its translation: CASSLGATGIYNEQFF.

The chain recombines TRBV19 with TRBJ2-3; possibly TRBD1 for D (5 bases). V was pared by 3 bases and J by 2 bases, with 6 bases between. Germline V lookup: CDR1 LNHDA, CDR2 SQIVND (reference sequence). This CDR3 comprises 13 residues. The CDR3 DNA sequence: TGTGCCAGTAGTATTGGACACACAGATACGCAGTATTTT. This translates into CASSIGHTDTQYF.

This clone was seen a few times. The V call is TRBV19, the J call TRBJ1-5; 12 bases align to TRBD1. This CDR3 has 17 residues. In germline, CDR1 is LNHDA, CDR2 SQIVND (reference sequence). V was pared by 5 bases and J by 8 bases, with 13 bases of the junction left unmatched. CDR3 DNA: TGTGCCAGTAGTCGCCCGGTAGGGACAGGGGGCACGGAGCCCCAGCATTTT. Translation: CASSRPVGTGGTEPQHF.